These 8 T cell receptor beta chains share one sample of origin, sequenced in a study of T cells in women clearing cervical HPV infection. Profiling relied on immunoSEQ multiplex PCR, and the TCRdb table lists in-frame clones only, not all of them. The repertoire table contains under 50,000 clones. Material: blood buffy coat. Receptors were obtained from a woman between 18 and 69 years old with a cervical HPV16 infection that either progressed to CIN3+ or cleared (not recorded which).

As concerns this clone: The CDR3 end falls 3 residues outside the read, so it is completed with the germline J gene. J is TRBJ1-2 and V is TRBV19; TRBD1 agrees at 9 bases. The CDR3 is 12 residues long. Trimming cost V 10 bases and J 6 bases; bases outside gene matches: 6. Germline CDR1 LNHDA, CDR2 SQIVND (reference sequence). Partial CDR3 DNA: TGTGCCACCACAGGGGGCAGGGATGGC. It codes for CATTGGRDG. The whole CDR3 protein is CATTGGRDGYTF.

About this clone: The read falls 3 residues short of the CDR3 end, and the missing part is taken from the germline J gene. The rearrangement links TRBV18 to TRBJ1-1; no firm D call. The CDR3 sequence is 14 residues long. Germline V gene sequence: CDR1 KGHSH, CDR2 LQKENI. Between the trimmed V and J ends, which lost 3 bases and 4 bases, there was a span of 12 bases. The CDR3 reads CASSPERHVTEAFF. CDR3 bases read: TGTGCCAGCTCACCCGAAAGACATGTCACTGAA.

Comment on this clone: The read ends 3 residues shy of where the CDR3 ends; the end is completed using the germline J gene. The chain links TRBV6-2 or TRBV6-3 to TRBJ1-6, with 10 bases identical to TRBD1. Germline loops: CDR1 MNHEY, CDR2 SVGEGT. With V trimmed by 8 bases and J by 9 bases, 4 bases remained unmatched. This CDR3 comprises 13 residues. The CDR3 bases that were read are TGTGCCAGCCCCGACAGGGGGCGTTCACCC. It codes for CASPDRGRSP. The whole CDR3 reads CASPDRGRSPLHF.

Concerning this clone: The read comes to an end 3 residues before the CDR3 does, leaving the germline J gene to fill in the end. This chain links TRBV20-1 with TRBJ1-3; D perhaps matches TRBD1 (5 bases). The CDR3 totals 15 residues. The V end was cut by 2 bases, the J end by 4 bases, with 15 bases between. The germline CDR1 and CDR2 sequences are DFQATT and SNEGSKA (reference sequence). The CDR3 spells CSARPRGAAGNTIYF. The sequenced part of the CDR3 DNA is TGCAGTGCTAGACCCCGAGGGGCGGCGGGAAACACC.

In regard to this clone: The CDR3 goes on 3 residues after the read ends, and that part is filled in from the germline J gene. V usage is TRBV19 and J usage is TRBJ2-2; maybe TRBD1 (5 bases). The CDR3 contains 14 residues. Trimming took 5 bases from V and 1 from J, leaving 8 bases between them. CDR1 and CDR2 (germline): LNHDA, SQIVND (reference sequence). Incomplete CDR3 DNA: TGTGCCAGTAGTTCAGGACAGAACACCGGGGAG. This translates into CASSSGQNTGE. The full CDR3 reads CASSSGQNTGELFF.

Note on this clone: The CDR3 end lies 3 residues beyond the end of the read and is filled in from the germline J gene. The chain combines TRBV5-5 with TRBJ2-7; a possible D gene is TRBD1 (5 bases). The germline V and J ends were trimmed by 1 base and 5 bases, with 10 bases remaining between them. CDR3 length: 13 amino acids. CDR1 and CDR2 (germline): SGHKS, YYEKEE (reference sequence). The sequenced part of the CDR3 DNA is TGTGCCAGCAGCTTGATACAGGCCAACGAG. This translates into CASSLIQANE. The complete CDR3 protein is CASSLIQANEQYF.

Note on this clone: Coverage ceases 3 residues before the CDR3 finishes, and the germline J gene fills in the end. The V call is TRBV29-1, the J call TRBJ2-3; 7 bases match TRBD1. The CDR3 is made up of 13 amino acids. Trimming at V came to 4 bases and at J to 1 base, leaving 2 bases not matched to a gene. Germline lookup yields CDR1 SQVTM and CDR2 ANQGSEA. The CDR3 reads CSVGTGGTDTQYF. The DNA read from the CDR3 is TGCAGCGTTGGAACAGGGGGCACAGATACG.

For this clone: Compared with germline, one end of the junction differs, possibly owing to a read error. The read terminates 3 residues before the CDR3 end, so the remaining end is supplied by the germline J gene. This chain links TRBV5-6 with TRBJ2-3; 14 bases match TRBD2. Germline loops: CDR1 SGHDT, CDR2 YYEEEE. This CDR3 is built from 15 residues. CDR3 DNA (partial): TGTGCCAGCGGCTTGGGACTAGCGGGGGCAGATACG. Translated, it gives CASGLGLAGADT. The whole CDR3 sequence reads CASGLGLAGADTQYF.